The rows below give T cell receptor beta chains drawn from one sample of a study of blood T cell repertoires in COVID-19. Measured with immunoSEQ multiplex PCR; TCRdb has only the in-frame clones, and not every one. The table lists roughly 200,000 clones, more than 65% of them singletons. Source material: peripheral blood. The source of these receptors is a man aged 50 to 59 with active or convalescent COVID-19. CDR3s include the opening cysteine and the closing phenylalanine or tryptophan. D genes are given only for firm matches. Not all rows give a size; the values are once, few, many and, for expanded clones, a class.

.	TRBV2	TRBJ2-3	TRBD2	CASSLAGGVDTQYF	TGTGCCAGCAGCCTAGCGGGGGGGGTCGATACGCAGTATTTT
.	TRBV7-2	TRBJ1-2	.	CASTRSRTFYGYTF	TGTGCCAGCACCCGATCCCGGACATTCTATGGCTACACCTTC
.	TRBV27	TRBJ2-1	.	CASSLRGGVNEQFF	TGTGCCAGCAGTTTAAGAGGAGGGGTCAATGAGCAGTTCTTC
once	TRBV29-1	TRBJ1-2	TRBD1	CSAKTGMDGYTF	TGCAGCGCCAAGACAGGGATGGATGGCTACACCTTC
once	TRBV5-4	TRBJ1-2	TRBD1	CASRRQGDGYTF	TGTGCCAGCAGGCGACAGGGAGATGGCTACACCTTC
once	TRBV3-1/TRBV3-2	TRBJ2-1	TRBD2	CASSQGTSGAYNEQFF	TGTGCCAGCAGCCAAGGGACTAGCGGGGCCTACAATGAGCAGTTCTTC
few	TRBV3-1/TRBV3-2	TRBJ2-7	TRBD2	CASSQDRRGGTYEQYF	TGTGCCAGCAGCCAAGATCGGCGGGGGGGAACCTACGAGCAGTACTTC
.	TRBV4-2	TRBJ2-1	.	CASSQEVGGPPPYNEQFF	TGTGCCAGCAGCCAAGAAGTGGGGGGGCCCCCTCCTTACAATGAGCAGTTCTTC
.	TRBV19	TRBJ2-1	.	CATENAGRAFF	TGTGCCACCGAGAATGCGGGACGGGCCTTCTTC
.	TRBV30	TRBJ2-2	.	CACQSREAGTGELFF	TGTGCCTGCCAGAGCAGGGAGGCGGGCACCGGGGAGCTGTTTTTT
.	TRBV2	TRBJ1-2	TRBD1	CASSRTGGNYGYTF	TGTGCCAGCAGCAGGACAGGGGGTAACTATGGCTACACCTTC
few	TRBV13	TRBJ2-6	.	CASSRNGANVLTF	TGTGCCAGCAGCCGTAATGGGGCCAACGTCCTGACTTTC
few	TRBV16	TRBJ1-2	TRBD1	CASSPRDRGYGYTF	TGTGCCAGCAGCCCCCGGGACAGGGGCTATGGCTACACCTTC
.	TRBV11-2	TRBJ2-6	.	CASSFFLSGANVLTF	TGTGCCAGCAGCTTTTTCCTCTCTGGGGCCAACGTCCTGACTTTC
.	TRBV6-5	TRBJ1-2	.	CASSYTTGIGYTF	TGTGCCAGCAGTTACACAACAGGGATCGGCTACACCTTC
.	TRBV6-5	TRBJ2-5	.	CASSKDRQETQYF	TGTGCCAGCAGTAAGGACAGACAAGAGACCCAGTACTTC
.	TRBV7-2	TRBJ2-3	TRBD1	CASSLGQDADTQYF	TGTGCCAGCAGCTTGGGACAGGACGCAGATACGCAGTATTTT
.	TRBV19	TRBJ1-5	TRBD1	CASSGDRGIQPQHF	TGTGCCAGTAGCGGGGACAGGGGTATTCAGCCCCAGCATTTT
.	TRBV5-6	TRBJ1-5	.	CASSFGREGQPQHF	TGTGCCAGCAGCTTTGGGCGGGAAGGTCAGCCCCAGCATTTT
.	TRBV2	TRBJ1-1	.	CASSEVRSGVRVF	TGTGCCAGCAGTGAAGTACGGTCCGGAGTGAGGGTCTTT
.	TRBV9	TRBJ2-7	TRBD2	CASSSAGDYPNYEQYF	TGTGCCAGCAGCTCAGCGGGGGACTATCCTAACTACGAGCAGTACTTC
once	TRBV6-5	TRBJ1-1	.	CASSYRGLGNTEAFF	TGTGCCAGCAGTTACAGGGGACTGGGGAACACTGAAGCTTTCTTT
.	TRBV4-2	TRBJ1-3	.	CASTQGTSGNTIYF	TGTGCCAGCACTCAGGGCACCTCTGGAAACACCATATATTTT
.	TRBV21-1	TRBJ2-1	.	CASSKGQGQGLIDEQFF	TGTGCCAGCAGCAAAGGCCAGGGACAGGGACTCATCGATGAGCAGTTCTTC
.	TRBV7-8	TRBJ2-1	TRBD1	CASSLRQGTYPNEQFF	TGTGCCAGCAGCTTACGACAGGGGACCTACCCAAATGAGCAGTTCTTC